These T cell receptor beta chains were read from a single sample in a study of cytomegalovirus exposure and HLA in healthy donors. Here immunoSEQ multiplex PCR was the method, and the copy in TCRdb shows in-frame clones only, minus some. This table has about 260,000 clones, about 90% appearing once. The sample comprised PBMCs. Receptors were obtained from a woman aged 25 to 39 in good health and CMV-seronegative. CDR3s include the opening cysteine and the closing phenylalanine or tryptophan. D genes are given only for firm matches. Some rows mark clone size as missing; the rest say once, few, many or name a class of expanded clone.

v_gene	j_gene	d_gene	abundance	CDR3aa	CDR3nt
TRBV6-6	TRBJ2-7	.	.	CASSHGGEYEQYF	TGTGCCAGCAGCCACGGGGGCGAGTACGAGCAGTACTTC
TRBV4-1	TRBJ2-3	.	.	CASSQGGSPDTQYF	TGCGCCAGCAGCCAAGGGGGCTCCCCAGATACGCAGTATTTT
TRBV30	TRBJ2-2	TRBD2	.	CAWMKGLALNTGELFF	TGTGCCTGGATGAAAGGACTAGCGCTGAACACCGGGGAGCTGTTTTTT
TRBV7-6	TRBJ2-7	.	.	CASSVDRKHYEQYF	TGTGCCAGCAGCGTAGACAGAAAACACTACGAGCAGTACTTC
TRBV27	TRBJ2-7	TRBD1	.	CASSRTGAGSYEQYF	TGTGCCAGCAGTAGGACAGGGGCGGGCTCCTACGAGCAGTACTTC
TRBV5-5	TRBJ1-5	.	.	CASSLAPVNQPQHF	TGTGCCAGCAGCTTGGCGCCGGTTAATCAGCCCCAGCATTTT
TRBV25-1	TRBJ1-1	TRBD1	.	CASSNLRTGTHTEAFF	TGTGCCAGCAGTAACCTAAGGACAGGGACCCACACTGAAGCTTTCTTT
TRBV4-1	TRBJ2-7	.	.	CASSLGRDGSYEQYF	TGCGCCAGCAGCCTTGGCCGGGACGGCTCCTACGAGCAGTACTTC
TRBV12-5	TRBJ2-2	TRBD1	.	CASGLTRDGTGVTGELFF	TGTGCTAGTGGTTTGACACGAGACGGGACAGGGGTCACCGGGGAGCTGTTTTTT
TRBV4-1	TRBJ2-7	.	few	CASSQDLLYEQYF	TGCGCCAGCAGCCAAGATCTCCTCTACGAGCAGTACTTC